This T cell receptor (beta chain) was observed in a study of cytomegalovirus exposure and HLA in healthy donors. 13 Jbeta primers and 60 Vbeta primers were used for the PCR. The table came from immunoSEQ multiplex PCR; TCRdb's copy has only in-frame clones and leaves some out. The table lists around 200,000 clones, 70% of them singletons. This clone was observed a few times. This TCR was recovered from a man aged 40-50 years in good health and CMV-seropositive. The sequencing input was PBMCs.

The CDR3 bases are TGCAGCGTTGCTGACAGGGGGCTAGGGGAGCAGTACTTC. This gives the protein CSVADRGLGEQYF. The chain combines TRBV29-1 with TRBJ2-7, with 10 bases that match TRBD1. This CDR3 has 13 residues. Trimming cost V 4 bases and J 7 bases; bases outside gene matches: 7. Germline V lookup: CDR1 SQVTM, CDR2 ANQGSEA.